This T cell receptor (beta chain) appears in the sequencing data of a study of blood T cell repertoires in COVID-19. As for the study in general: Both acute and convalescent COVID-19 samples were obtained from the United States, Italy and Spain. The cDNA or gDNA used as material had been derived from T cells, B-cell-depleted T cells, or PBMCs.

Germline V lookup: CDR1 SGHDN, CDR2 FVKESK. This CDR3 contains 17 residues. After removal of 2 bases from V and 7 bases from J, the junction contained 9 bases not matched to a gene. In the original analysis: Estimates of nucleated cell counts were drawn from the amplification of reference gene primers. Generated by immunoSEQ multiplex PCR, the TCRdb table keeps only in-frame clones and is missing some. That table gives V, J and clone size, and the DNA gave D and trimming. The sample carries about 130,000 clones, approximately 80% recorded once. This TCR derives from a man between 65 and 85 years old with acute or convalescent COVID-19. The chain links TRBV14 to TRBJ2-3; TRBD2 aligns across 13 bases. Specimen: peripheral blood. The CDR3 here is CASSQTSGTSGVYTQYF. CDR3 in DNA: TGTGCCAGCAGCCAAACTTCCGGGACTAGCGGGGTTTATACGCAGTATTTT.